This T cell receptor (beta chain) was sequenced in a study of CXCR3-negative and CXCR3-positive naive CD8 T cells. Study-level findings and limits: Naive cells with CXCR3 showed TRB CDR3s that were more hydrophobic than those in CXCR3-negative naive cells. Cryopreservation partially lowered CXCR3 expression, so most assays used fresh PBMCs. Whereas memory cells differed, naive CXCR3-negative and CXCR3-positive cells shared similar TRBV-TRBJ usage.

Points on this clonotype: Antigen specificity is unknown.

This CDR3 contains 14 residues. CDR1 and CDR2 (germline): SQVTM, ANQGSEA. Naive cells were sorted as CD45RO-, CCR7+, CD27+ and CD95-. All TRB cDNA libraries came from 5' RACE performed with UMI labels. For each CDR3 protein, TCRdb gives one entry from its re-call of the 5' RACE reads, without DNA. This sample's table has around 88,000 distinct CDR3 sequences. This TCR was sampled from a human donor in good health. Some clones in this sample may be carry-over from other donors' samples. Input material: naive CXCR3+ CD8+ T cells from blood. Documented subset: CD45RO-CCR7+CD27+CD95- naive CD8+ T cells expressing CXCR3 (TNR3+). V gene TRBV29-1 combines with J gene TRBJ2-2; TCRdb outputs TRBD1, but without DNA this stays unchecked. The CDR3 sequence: CSVLGTGVTGELFF.